The clone carrying this T cell receptor (beta chain) has only a few counts. This CDR3 comprises 14 residues. Per the germline V gene, CDR1 is MDHEN and CDR2 is SYDVKM. J lost 4 bases, V lost 8 bases, and 6 bases had no gene match. The time point is: healthy volunteer bleed at 2 weeks. The total RNA was obtained from whole blood that was not fractionated. TCRdb re-called the RACE reads with MiXCR, one entry per CDR3 protein. The sample contains more than 70,000 distinct CDR3 sequences, about 10% of which appear only once. The source of the sample is a study of human T cells and chemical hapten exposure.

This TCR was recovered from a female donor in good health. Some clones in this sample may be carry-over from other donors' samples. The J gene is TRBJ2-5, the V gene TRBV28; TRBD1 agrees at 11 bases. The material sequenced was whole blood. For the CDR3, the DNA is TGTGCCAGCTTTCGGGACAGGGGGGCAGAGACCCAGTACTTC. This translates into CASFRDRGAETQYF.